A single sample is the source of the 12 T cell receptor beta chains below, sequenced in a study of cytomegalovirus exposure and HLA in healthy donors. The PCR ran on 60 Vbeta and 13 Jbeta primers. The assay was immunoSEQ multiplex PCR, and TCRdb's table has in-frame clones only and misses some. The data show about 170,000 clones, 65% to 85% seen once. Sequenced sample: PBMCs. The receptors stem from a boy younger than 10 in good health and CMV-seronegative.

On this clone itself: The junction and the germline gene differ at one end; a read error may be behind it. This same CDR3 is encoded by further DNA sequences in the sample. J is TRBJ2-7 and V is TRBV6-4; D is perhaps TRBD2 (5 bases). In germline, CDR1 is MRHNA, CDR2 SNTAGT. This CDR3 spans 17 amino acids. DNA of the CDR3: TGCGCCAGCTCCGAGGAGGCAGGCCCCCTTTCCCTCTACGAGCAGTACTTC. It specifies CASSEEAGPLSLYEQYF.

This clone was observed a single time. The junction does not match germline at one end; this may be a read error. The genes are TRBV10-2 and TRBJ2-7; 7 nucleotides line up with TRBD2. The germline gives CDR1 WSHSY, CDR2 SAAADI. This CDR3 spans 15 amino acids. CDR3 nucleotides: TGCGCCAGCAGCAGCGGGGACGCCAGGACCTACAAGCAGTACTTC. Protein sequence: CASSSGDARTYKQYF.

The chain couples TRBV15 to TRBJ2-7, with a weak D call TRBD2 (8 bases). Germline CDR1 is LNHNV and CDR2 is YYDKDF (reference sequence). Trimming pared 4 bases from V and 5 bases from J, leaving 15 bases between. This CDR3 region has 14 residues. Here the CDR3 DNA reads TGTGCCACCAGCAATCGACAGGGACTAGACGAGCAGTACTTC. Amino acid sequence: CATSNRQGLDEQYF.

The rearrangement links TRBV20-1 to TRBJ2-3, with D possibly TRBD1 on 5 matching bases. The CDR3 has 11 residues. Per the germline V gene, CDR1 is DFQATT and CDR2 is SNEGSKA (reference sequence). V was trimmed by 8 bases and J by 4 bases, leaving 10 bases between them. The CDR3 region is CSTVGPDTQYF. The CDR3 DNA reads TGCAGTACCGTGGGGCCAGATACGCAGTATTTT.

This clone was seen just once. The rearrangement uses TRBV28 and TRBJ1-4; D call uncertain. The germline CDR1 and CDR2 sequences are MDHEN and SYDVKM. This CDR3 is 14 amino acids long. Trimming shortened V by 9 bases and J by 7 bases, and 18 bases separated the two germline ends. In DNA form, the CDR3 reads TGTGCCAGTCCCTTAGCTCGGGTAAGTGAAAAACTGTTTTTT. Its protein product is CASPLARVSEKLFF.

The rearrangement joins TRBV29-1 to TRBJ2-1; perhaps TRBD2 as D (5 bases). CDR1 SQVTM and CDR2 ANQGSEA come from the germline V gene. The ends were cut back, 5 bases at V and 5 bases at J, with 13 bases in the middle. CDR3 length: 13 residues. The CDR3 loop reads CSVWAAENNEQFF. For the CDR3, the DNA is TGCAGCGTTTGGGCAGCGGAAAACAATGAGCAGTTCTTC.

This chain joins TRBV30 and TRBJ2-1; TRBD2 might be the D (5 bases). The CDR3 covers 14 residues. Germline V lookup: CDR1 GTSNPN, CDR2 SVGIG (reference sequence). V was pared by 0 bases and J by 3 bases, with 9 bases between. This CDR3 is CAWSVGDNYNEQFF. CDR3 coding DNA: TGTGCCTGGAGTGTGGGAGACAACTACAATGAGCAGTTCTTC.

For the CDR3, the DNA is TGTGCCAGCAGCTCGACAGGGGGCAGTGAGCAGTTCTTC. Protein sequence: CASSSTGGSEQFF. The J gene is TRBJ2-1, the V gene TRBV7-3; 10 bases agree with TRBD1. J was trimmed by 9 bases and V by 4 bases; bases with no gene match: 3. The germline gives CDR1 SGHTA, CDR2 FQGTGA. The CDR3 is 13 residues long.

This clone came up a few times. The gene calls are TRBV19 and TRBJ2-5, with TRBD2 matching over 13 bases. The CDR3 is 17 residues long. Germline trimming cut 4 bases from V and 0 bases from J; bases unmatched to any gene: 5. The germline V gene encodes CDR1 LNHDA and CDR2 SQIVND (reference sequence). CDR3 loop: CASSRTSGSLYQETQYF. In DNA form, the CDR3 reads TGTGCCAGTAGTAGGACTAGCGGGAGTTTGTACCAAGAGACCCAGTACTTC.

CDR3 amino acids: CSDRDRGADGTEAFF. The DNA for the CDR3 is TGCAGCGACCGGGACAGGGGGGCAGATGGTACTGAAGCTTTCTTT. The chain uses TRBV29-1 and TRBJ1-1; 11 bases align to TRBD1. V shed 7 bases, J shed 5 bases, and the junction held 12 bases outside the gene matches. The CDR3 sequence is 15 residues long. Germline lookup yields CDR1 SQVTM and CDR2 ANQGSEA.

The V gene is TRBV7-9, the J gene TRBJ2-5; D perhaps matches TRBD2 (6 bases). Germline V gene lookup returns CDR1 SEHNR and CDR2 FQNEAQ (reference sequence). The CDR3 runs 15 residues. V lost 5 bases to trimming and J lost 5 bases, with 18 bases between them. The CDR3 nucleotides are TGTGCCAGCAGCAAGGGACTGGCTGGGAGGGAGACCCAGTACTTC. The encoded protein is CASSKGLAGRETQYF.

This clone was detected once. The V call is TRBV6-5, the J call TRBJ1-5, with 11 bases fitting TRBD1. Germline CDR1 reads MNHEY; CDR2 reads SVGAGI. The CDR3 contains 15 residues. The V segment lost 5 bases and the J segment 4 bases; nucleotides outside the gene matches: 4. CDR3 DNA: TGTGCCAGCAGTCCCGGGACAGGGGGTAATCAGCCCCAGCATTTT. Its translation: CASSPGTGGNQPQHF.